The 24 T cell receptor beta chains in this list originate from one sample, sequenced in a study of vaccination and CD4 T cells after COVID-19. Antigens of these TCRs are unknown. The study sequenced cultured CD4+ T cell DNA using the Oncomine TCR Beta short-read assay. TCRdb fed the PCR reads into MiXCR, producing one record per CDR3 protein. The top ten hold approximately 13% of the sample, which has approximately 20,000 distinct CDR3 sequences, roughly 46% seen once. Specified time point: late sampling 161 to 241 days after vaccination in a few convalescent patients. Treatment given: approximately nine-day PBMC culture with coronavirus spike peptide pools or control peptides (ViraFEST assay). Specimen: CD4+ T cells from blood, cultured in vitro, collected about 7 months after SARS-CoV-2 vaccination. These receptors were collected from a human donor who had recovered from COVID-19.

The chain employs TRBV21-1 and TRBJ2-5; TRBD2 is the table's D call and was not checked against the DNA. TRBV21-1 represents a pseudogene. CDR3 size: 16 residues. The chain's CDR3 is CASSRNRAAYQETQYF. The CDR3 bases are TGTGCCAGCAGCAGAAATAGGGCTGCGTACCAAGAGACCCAGTACTTC.

In this sample, this clonotype turned up a few times. The rearrangement joins TRBV5-6 to TRBJ2-5, with TRBD2 matching 10 bases. CDR1 and CDR2 from the germline V gene are SGHDT and YYEEEE. The CDR3 contains 16 residues. The ends lost 0 bases at V and 5 bases at J; junction bases unmatched: 7. The CDR3 DNA reads as TGTGCCAGCAGCTTGGATCCTAGCGGGAGCCCTGAGACCCAGTACTTC. Translating gives CASSLDPSGSPETQYF.

This clonotype was picked up one time. The gene calls are TRBV7-2 and TRBJ1-1; a possible D gene is TRBD1 (5 bases). CDR1 is SGHTA and CDR2 is FQGNSA in the germline V gene. The CDR3 covers 16 residues. The V gene lost 3 bases and the J gene lost 1 base, with 15 bases spanning the gap. Here the CDR3 reads CASSFDSGTANTEAFF. Here the CDR3 DNA reads TGTGCCAGCAGCTTCGATTCCGGGACGGCGAACACTGAAGCTTTCTTT. Supplemented by reference TRBV7-2 and TRBJ1-1, the full variable domain reads GAGVSQSPSNKVTEKGKDVELRCDPISGHTALYWYRQSLGQGLEFLIYFQGNSAPDKSGLPSDRFSAERTGGSVSTLTIQRTQQEDSAVYLCASSFDSGTANTEAFFGQGTRLTVV.

This chain connects TRBV20-1 to TRBJ2-3; 9 nucleotides agree with TRBD1. With 1 base clipped from V and 4 bases from J, the junction kept 3 bases outside the gene matches. This CDR3 is built from 14 residues. Germline CDR1 reads DFQATT; CDR2 reads SNEGSKA (reference sequence). The CDR3 sequence is CSARGDREADTQYF. CDR3 coding DNA: TGCAGTGCTAGAGGGGACAGGGAGGCAGATACGCAGTATTTT.

This clonotype was counted only a few times. The CDR3 DNA is TGCAGTGCTAGAGACCCCCTAATCGGTGGTAGCAATCAGCCCCAGCATTTT. This encodes CSARDPLIGGSNQPQHF. This chain links TRBV20-1 with TRBJ1-5; D gene ambiguous. Germline values: CDR1 DFQATT, CDR2 SNEGSKA (reference sequence). The V end lost 0 bases, the J end lost 0 bases, and 15 bases lay between the germline ends. The length of the CDR3 is 17 residues.

This clonotype appeared a single time. The J gene is TRBJ1-1, the V gene TRBV4-2; the D gene is possibly TRBD1 (6 bases). Trimming removed 5 bases from V and 2 bases from J, with 15 bases in between. Per the germline V gene, CDR1 is LGHNA and CDR2 is YNFKEQ. The CDR3 covers 15 residues. Here the CDR3 reads CASSSSVQGNTEAFF. CDR3 bases: TGTGCCAGCAGCTCTAGTGTACAGGGTAACACTGAAGCTTTCTTT.

The chain couples TRBV7-9 to TRBJ1-3; D perhaps matches TRBD1 (5 bases). Between the trimmed V and J ends, which lost 5 bases and 7 bases, there was a span of 21 bases. Germline assignment: CDR1 SEHNR and CDR2 FQNEAQ (reference sequence). This CDR3 spans 16 amino acids. The CDR3 reads CASSPGRVNLGNTIYF. CDR3 nucleotide sequence: TGTGCCAGCAGCCCTGGCAGGGTGAATCTTGGTAACACCATATATTTT.

The V call is TRBV27, the J call TRBJ2-1; 10 positions agree with TRBD1. Germline CDR1 is MNHEY and CDR2 is SMNVEV (reference sequence). Germline trimming cut 4 bases from V and 2 bases from J; bases unmatched to any gene: 11. This CDR3 has 18 residues. DNA for the CDR3: TGTGCCAGCAGTTCCCCTCATTCGACAGGGGGCACCTACAATGAGCAGTTCTTC. This encodes CASSSPHSTGGTYNEQFF.

This chain uses TRBV6-5 with TRBJ2-7, with D unresolved. CDR3 length: 12 residues. From germline, CDR1 is MNHEY and CDR2 SVGAGI. V shed 0 bases and J shed 6 bases, with 6 bases lying between them. In nucleotides, the CDR3 is TGTGCCAGCAGTTACTCGATATCCGAGCAGTACTTC. It is translated as CASSYSISEQYF.

This clonotype has only one observation. The chain combines TRBV7-2 with TRBJ2-4, with TRBD2 identical over 9 bases. The J segment lost 6 bases and the V segment lost 4 bases, leaving 4 bases of the junction unmatched. The CDR3 has 14 amino acids. CDR1 SGHTA and CDR2 FQGNSA come from the germline V gene. The CDR3 DNA reads as TGTGCCAGCAGCTCGACTAGCGGTGGAAACATTCAGTACTTC. Translated: CASSSTSGGNIQYF.

In nucleotides, the CDR3 is TGCAGTGCTGACAGGGGGGGCAATGAGCAGTTCTTC. Residues: CSADRGGNEQFF. The chain carries TRBV20-1 and TRBJ2-1, with 9 bases aligning to TRBD1. This CDR3 is 12 amino acids long. CDR1 DFQATT and CDR2 SNEGSKA come from the germline V gene (reference sequence). Trimming removed 5 bases from V and 6 bases from J; junction bases left unmatched: 2.

As concerns this clonotype: At one end the junction does not follow the germline gene, possibly because of a read error. The chain links TRBV7-6 to TRBJ2-2; D is unresolved. The CDR3 loop spans 13 amino acids. Germline-derived CDR1 and CDR2 are SGHVS and FNYEAQ. The CDR3 is CASSSTYTGELFF. The CDR3 region has the DNA TGTGCTAGCAGCTCTACCTACACCGGGGAGCTGTTTTTT.

The sample holds a few counts of this clonotype. This sequence joins TRBV20-1 and TRBJ2-5, with D maybe TRBD2 (6 bases). The CDR3 is 15 residues long. CDR1 is DFQATT, CDR2 SNEGSKA, per germline (reference sequence). Trimming removed 0 bases at V and 5 bases at J, with 16 bases between. CDR3 nucleotides: TGCAGTGCTAGAGATCGCACGGGACTTCGGGAGACCCAGTACTTC. Amino acid sequence: CSARDRTGLRETQYF.

The chain combines TRBV7-6 with TRBJ2-3, with 9 positions matching TRBD2. This CDR3 region has 17 residues. V lost 1 base, J lost 9 bases, and 14 bases stayed unmatched. Germline CDR1 SGHVS, CDR2 FNYEAQ. The CDR3 reads CASSLVSVAGGPGTQYF. CDR3 nucleotides: TGTGCCAGCAGCTTAGTCTCCGTGGCGGGGGGGCCAGGAACGCAGTATTTT. The whole variable domain, remainder taken from reference TRBV7-6 and TRBJ2-3, is GAGVSQSPRYKVTKRGQDVALRCDPISGHVSLYWYRQALGQGPEFLTYFNYEAQQDKSGLPNDRFSAERPEGSISTLTIQRTEQRDSAMYRCASSLVSVAGGPGTQYFGPGTRLTVL.

This clonotype was observed a few times. V and J are TRBV7-6 and TRBJ2-3; 13 nucleotides match TRBD2. The CDR3 loop spans 14 amino acids. The trim removed 5 bases at V and 7 bases at J, leaving 3 bases unmatched. Germline V gene data show CDR1 as SGHVS and CDR2 as FNYEAQ. The CDR3 loop is CASSKTSGGYTQYF. CDR3 bases: TGTGCCAGCAGCAAGACTAGCGGGGGGTATACGCAGTATTTT.

V is TRBV29-1 and J is TRBJ1-1, with 8 bases matching TRBD1. V shed 6 bases, J shed 3 bases, and the junction held 9 bases outside the gene matches. Germline-derived CDR1 and CDR2 are SQVTM and ANQGSEA. This CDR3 has 14 residues. As DNA, the CDR3 is TGCAGCGTGCGCCTGGACAGGGCATACACTGAAGCTTTCTTT. This sequence encodes CSVRLDRAYTEAFF.

By proportion, this clonotype is medium-sized. The chain is built from TRBV28 and TRBJ2-7; TRBD1 agrees at 10 bases. This CDR3 is built from 16 residues. CDR1 is MDHEN and CDR2 is SYDVKM in the germline V gene. V gave up 5 bases and J gave up 2 bases; unmatched junction bases: 9. In DNA form, the CDR3 reads TGTGCCAGCAGTATTTTACCGGGACAGGGGACCTACGAGCAGTACTTC. Its translation: CASSILPGQGTYEQYF.

This rearrangement joins TRBV6-5 to TRBJ2-5; perhaps D is TRBD1 or TRBD2 (5 bases each). The germline V gene has CDR1 MNHEY and CDR2 SVGAGI. Trimming took 3 bases from V and 7 from J, leaving 9 bases between them. The CDR3 spans 12 residues. The CDR3 loop reads CASSYEGTTQYF. The DNA for the CDR3 is TGTGCCAGCAGTTATGAGGGGACGACCCAGTACTTC.

This clonotype has just a few counts. The rearrangement joins TRBV24-1 to TRBJ2-7, with D hard to call. The CDR3 contains 13 residues. Germline CDR1 reads KGHDR; CDR2 reads SFDVKD. Trimming removed 4 bases at V and 7 bases at J, with 13 bases between. The chain's CDR3 is CATSEVGGWEQYF. Here the CDR3 DNA reads TGTGCCACCAGTGAGGTGGGTGGTTGGGAGCAGTACTTC.

The rearrangement links TRBV5-4 to TRBJ2-7; D ambiguous. The CDR3 runs to 14 residues. V lost 0 bases, J lost 5 bases, and 12 bases lay in between. CDR1 is SGHNT, CDR2 YYREEE, per germline (reference sequence). The CDR3 loop is CASSLGGRRNEQYF. DNA for the CDR3: TGTGCCAGCAGCTTGGGCGGCAGGCGAAACGAGCAGTACTTC.

The genes are TRBV15 and TRBJ2-5; D tentatively reads TRBD1 or TRBD2 (7 bases each). The CDR3 is made up of 14 amino acids. V was shortened by 2 bases and J by 5 bases, with 12 bases between the two germline ends. Germline values: CDR1 LNHNV, CDR2 YYDKDF (reference sequence). CDR3 loop: CATSRRQGGETQYF. CDR3 DNA sequence: TGTGCCACCAGCAGAAGACAGGGAGGGGAGACCCAGTACTTC.

This clonotype was observed a few times. The chain combines TRBV7-2 with TRBJ2-5; 10 bases are shared with TRBD2. Germline-derived CDR1 and CDR2 are SGHTA and FQGNSA. Trimming took 5 bases from V and 7 from J; bases not matched to a gene: 16. The CDR3 is 17 amino acids. CDR3 loop: CASSPSRVAGGAGTQYF. Written as DNA, the CDR3 is TGTGCCAGCAGCCCGTCTCGGGTAGCGGGGGGAGCAGGGACCCAGTACTTC.

The chain combines TRBV20-1 with TRBJ2-7; D ambiguous. The germline CDR1 and CDR2 sequences are DFQATT and SNEGSKA (reference sequence). The CDR3 consists of 13 residues. Trimming removed 2 bases from V and 0 bases from J, with 8 bases in between. CDR3 DNA: TGCAGTGCTAGACGCGGCCGCTCCTACGAGCAGTACTTC. Residues: CSARRGRSYEQYF.

The rearrangement links TRBV7-2 to TRBJ2-7; 13 bases are shared with TRBD2. Germline CDR1 is SGHTA and CDR2 is FQGNSA. Losses at the gene ends were 1 base for V and 12 bases for J; bases not matched to a gene: 3. CDR3 size: 13 residues. The CDR3 reads CASSLVGLAGLYF. The CDR3 coding sequence is TGTGCCAGCAGCTTAGTGGGACTAGCGGGGTTGTACTTC.